This T cell receptor (beta chain) emerged from a study of patients and donors after allogeneic stem cell transplantation. In this sample, this clonotype turned up a few times. Each CDR3 protein is one row after TCRdb ran MiXCR on the RT-PCR reads. The data contain about 960,000 distinct CDR3 sequences, under 20% of them singletons. The source of this sequence is a human donor who was either an allogeneic HSCT recipient or a stem cell or donor lymphocyte infusion donor (not recorded which). It is not recorded whose cells these are; they may come from a transplant donor. The source material was blood, either unsorted or a sorted T cell fraction (not recorded which).

The CDR3 region is CASSLYQNSPLHF. The CDR3 DNA reads TGTGCCAGCAGCTTATATCAGAATTCACCCCTCCACTTT. V is TRBV7-3 and J is TRBJ1-6; D is unclear. V lost 2 bases and J lost 7, with 6 bases in between. Per the germline V gene, CDR1 is SGHTA and CDR2 is FQGTGA. This CDR3 spans 13 amino acids.